This T cell receptor (beta chain) was recovered during a study of blood T cell repertoires in COVID-19. Study background: There were acute and convalescent COVID-19 samples, and they came from the United States, Italy and Spain.

Clones were sequenced by immunoSEQ multiplex PCR, and TCRdb holds only the in-frame ones, with some missing. The table has 35,000 to 45,000 clones, 80% to 90% seen once. This CDR3 region has 16 residues. The germline CDR1 and CDR2 sequences are MNHEY and SMNVEV (reference sequence). The junction had 12 bases not matched to a gene; V was cut back by 0 bases and J by 8 bases. The chain combines TRBV27 with TRBJ2-7, with TRBD1 identical over 8 bases. The receptor was derived from a human donor in a cohort sampled during active COVID-19. The material sequenced was peripheral blood. Here the CDR3 DNA reads TGTGCCAGCAGTTTATCCTCAGGGGACAGGCTTGTTCAGCAGTACTTC. Its protein is CASSLSSGDRLVQQYF.